This T cell receptor (beta chain) was identified during a study of regulatory T cells in long-lasting Graves disease. Study in general: Patients newly diagnosed with Graves' had been on antithyroid drugs for under 3 months.

Time point noted: newly diagnosed GD, antithyroid drugs for less than 3 months. The TCR library was prepared using RNA isolated from PBMCs. Sequencing libraries for TCR beta were prepared with iRepertoire HTBI primers and Arm-PCR of CDR3 regions. A single record per CDR3 protein comes from TCRdb applying MiXCR to the multiplex PCR reads. The sample contains roughly 400,000 distinct CDR3 sequences, 14% to 15% of which appear only once. Germline CDR1 KGHDR, CDR2 SFDVKD. This CDR3 region has 17 residues. The V end lost 2 bases, the J end lost 5 bases, and 20 bases lay between the germline ends. These sequences were also reported in another study, on T cells in Graves' hyperthyroidism and ophthalmopathy. As that study records: The blood repertoire included most of the expanded thyroid clonotypes above 0.001. Before onset, by a median of around six months, the model predicted ophthalmopathy.

The chain carries TRBV24-1 and TRBJ2-5; TRBD2 is a possible D gene (7 bases). The source was peripheral blood mononuclear cells (PBMCs), collected at new diagnosis, from a patient treated with antithyroid drugs. This sequence originates from a woman aged 40 to 50 with Graves disease. CDR3 nucleotide sequence: TGTGCCACCAGTGATTCCACGACGGGGGCGGGAGTGGAGACCCAGTACTTC. This gives the protein CATSDSTTGAGVETQYF.